A selection of T cell receptor beta chains follows, all from one sample in a study of cytomegalovirus exposure and HLA in healthy donors. TCRdb keeps only in-frame clones here, not all; method: immunoSEQ multiplex PCR. This repertoire shows around 150,000 clones, around 79% found once; its top ten account for 3.1%. Sequenced: PBMCs. The source is a woman aged 40 to 49 in good health and CMV-seronegative. CDR3s include the opening cysteine and the closing phenylalanine or tryptophan. A D gene is named only where the DNA matches it firmly.

D gene	V gene	J gene	CDR3 protein
TRBD1	TRBV5-1	TRBJ1-2	CASSLGGQGAYGYTF
TRBD1	TRBV5-1	TRBJ2-1	CASSSYTGVKYNEQFF
.	TRBV27	TRBJ2-7	CASSGDTRYEQYF
TRBD2	TRBV12-5	TRBJ2-1	CASGLESGGGGNEQFF
.	TRBV6-6	TRBJ1-6	CASSPQDSSPLHF
.	TRBV7-4	TRBJ1-5	CASSLRPGIGFRPQHF
TRBD2	TRBV4-2	TRBJ2-3	CASSQLGTSGTDTQYF
TRBD2	TRBV11-1	TRBJ2-1	CASSKASGGARNEQFF
.	TRBV14	TRBJ1-1	CASSQVRARNTEAFF
TRBD2	TRBV5-1	TRBJ2-1	CASSLRPSGAEQFF
.	TRBV29-1	TRBJ1-2	CSVGSGYGGYTF
TRBD1	TRBV19	TRBJ1-6	CASSPQGQDNSPLHF
TRBD1	TRBV7-9	TRBJ1-2	CSSRSTGGANYGYTF
.	TRBV5-1	TRBJ2-2	CASSWTAGTGELFF
.	TRBV7-9	TRBJ2-5	CASSLVKGANQETQYF
.	TRBV28	TRBJ2-4	CASRSLGGRNIQYF
TRBD1	TRBV27	TRBJ1-3	CASRLTGPGNTIYF
.	TRBV6-5	TRBJ1-1	CAISYFSGEAFF
.	TRBV4-1	TRBJ2-1	CASSQDFAGRINEQFF
.	TRBV6-1	TRBJ1-6	CASRWQGNSPLHF
.	TRBV27	TRBJ2-7	CASSLGAGLSYEQYF
.	TRBV28	TRBJ1-1	CASRLYRERHTEAFF
TRBD1	TRBV5-8	TRBJ2-1	CASSLRPGQGLNEQFF
.	TRBV2	TRBJ2-7	CASSGGVRSYEQYF
TRBD1	TRBV9	TRBJ1-1	CASSLIPNRGHTEAFF
TRBD2	TRBV5-1	TRBJ2-2	CASSLGLAGGYTGELFF
.	TRBV6-1	TRBJ1-3	CASSEGVWRDAVGNTIYF
.	TRBV5-1	TRBJ2-1	CASSLNQNTPNEQFF
TRBD1	TRBV25-1	TRBJ1-4	CASNRGNEKLFF
TRBD1	TRBV10-3	TRBJ2-3	CAITTTGGGTPQYF
.	TRBV27	TRBJ1-2	CASSRGGLPYGYTF
.	TRBV5-1	TRBJ1-1	CASSLDGYTEAFF
.	TRBV7-2	TRBJ2-7	CASSFQGKYEQYF
.	TRBV2	TRBJ2-1	CASTTGGHGEQFF
.	TRBV5-1	TRBJ2-5	CASRLQASQETQYF
TRBD1	TRBV6-5	TRBJ1-1	CASREQGAWGEAFF
.	TRBV5-5	TRBJ2-7	CASSPDVNGNYEQYF
.	TRBV5-1	TRBJ2-1	CASSLPGLLNEQFF
TRBD1	TRBV5-4	TRBJ2-7	CASSLRDSFGEQYF
TRBD1	TRBV28	TRBJ1-5	CASSQRTRDRGRRPQHF
TRBD1	TRBV9	TRBJ1-2	CASSVRTGGGYGYTF
TRBD1	TRBV6-6	TRBJ1-2	CASSYGDRGGKSGYTF
.	TRBV19	TRBJ2-2	CASRGGNTGELFF
.	TRBV5-1	TRBJ1-1	CASSQSRGSRMNTEAFF
.	TRBV10-2	TRBJ2-3	CASSEYSVGTDTQYF
.	TRBV28	TRBJ1-2	CASSFQGSGYTF
TRBD2	TRBV13	TRBJ2-3	CASSLERGGESTDTQYF
.	TRBV6-1	TRBJ1-5	CASRGPNSNQPQHF
.	TRBV6-5	TRBJ2-2	CASSSPLTGELFF
TRBD1	TRBV2	TRBJ2-6	CASRGRDRGLSGANVLTF
.	TRBV15	TRBJ2-1	CATSRDRVRFGFGEQFF
TRBD1	TRBV18	TRBJ1-1	CASGDRVVETEAFF
TRBD1	TRBV5-1	.	CASSHGQGDSYEQYF
TRBD2	TRBV4-2	TRBJ2-1	CASSRVAGGYNEQFF
TRBD1	TRBV7-9	TRBJ1-6	CASSLAAGGHSPLHF
.	TRBV18	TRBJ2-7	CASSPLPGGSDYEQYF
.	TRBV6-5	TRBJ2-5	CASTKSGGGETQYF
TRBD1	TRBV28	.	CASSLTQGKDEQYF
TRBD1	TRBV5-1	TRBJ2-7	CASSYSRTGGSYEQYF